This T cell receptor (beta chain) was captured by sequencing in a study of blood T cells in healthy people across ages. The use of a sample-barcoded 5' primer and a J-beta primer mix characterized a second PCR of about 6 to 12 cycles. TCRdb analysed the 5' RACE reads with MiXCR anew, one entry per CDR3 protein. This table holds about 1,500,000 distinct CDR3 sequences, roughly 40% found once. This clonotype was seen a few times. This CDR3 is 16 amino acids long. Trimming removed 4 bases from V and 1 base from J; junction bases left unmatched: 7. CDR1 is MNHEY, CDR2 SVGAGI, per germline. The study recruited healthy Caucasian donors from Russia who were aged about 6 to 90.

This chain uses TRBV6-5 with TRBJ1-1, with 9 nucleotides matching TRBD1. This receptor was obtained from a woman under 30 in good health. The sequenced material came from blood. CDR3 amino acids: CASSSGQGGGNTEAFF. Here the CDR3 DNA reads TGTGCCAGCAGTTCGGGACAGGGAGGGGGGAACACTGAAGCTTTCTTT.